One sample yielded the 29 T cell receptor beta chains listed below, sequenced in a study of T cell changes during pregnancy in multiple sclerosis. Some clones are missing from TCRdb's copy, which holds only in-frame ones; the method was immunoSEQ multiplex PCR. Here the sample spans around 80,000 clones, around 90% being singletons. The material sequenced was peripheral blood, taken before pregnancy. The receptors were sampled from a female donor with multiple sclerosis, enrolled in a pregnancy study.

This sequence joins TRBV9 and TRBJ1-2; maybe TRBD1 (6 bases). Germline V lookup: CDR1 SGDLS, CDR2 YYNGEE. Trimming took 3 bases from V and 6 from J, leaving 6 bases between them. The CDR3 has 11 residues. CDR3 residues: CASSAGDGYTF. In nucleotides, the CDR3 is TGTGCCAGCAGCGCAGGGGATGGCTACACCTTC. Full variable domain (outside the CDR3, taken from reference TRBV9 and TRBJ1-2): DSGVTQTPKHLITATGQRVTLRCSPRSGDLSVYWYQQSLDQGLQFLIQYYNGEERAKGNILERFSAQQFPDLHSELNLSSLELGDSALYFCASSAGDGYTFGSGTRLTVV.

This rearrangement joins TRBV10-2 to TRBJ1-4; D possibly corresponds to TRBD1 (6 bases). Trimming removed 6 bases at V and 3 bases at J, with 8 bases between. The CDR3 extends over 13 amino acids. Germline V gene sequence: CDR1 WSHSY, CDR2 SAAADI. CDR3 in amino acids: CASRGGANEKLFF. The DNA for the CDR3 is TGCGCCAGCAGAGGGGGGGCTAATGAAAAACTGTTTTTT.

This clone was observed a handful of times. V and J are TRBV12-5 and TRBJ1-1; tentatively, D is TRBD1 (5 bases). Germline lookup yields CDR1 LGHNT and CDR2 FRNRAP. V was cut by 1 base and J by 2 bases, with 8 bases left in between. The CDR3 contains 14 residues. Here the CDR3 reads CASGLGQYNTEAFF. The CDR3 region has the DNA TGTGCTAGTGGTTTGGGACAGTATAACACTGAAGCTTTCTTT.

DNA of the CDR3: TGTGCCAGCATGACCGGGAATCAGCCCCAGCATTTT. This gives the protein CASMTGNQPQHF. The J gene is TRBJ1-5, the V gene TRBV6-5; no definite D call. From germline, CDR1 is MNHEY and CDR2 SVGAGI. The CDR3 is 12 amino acids. V lost 7 bases, J lost 4 bases, and 8 bases lay in between.

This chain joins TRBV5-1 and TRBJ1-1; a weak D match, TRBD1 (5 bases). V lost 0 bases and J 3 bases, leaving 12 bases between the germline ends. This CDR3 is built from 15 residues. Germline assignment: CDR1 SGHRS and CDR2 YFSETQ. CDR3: CASSLAGGDYTEAFF. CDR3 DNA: TGCGCCAGCAGCTTGGCTGGGGGGGATTACACTGAAGCTTTCTTT.

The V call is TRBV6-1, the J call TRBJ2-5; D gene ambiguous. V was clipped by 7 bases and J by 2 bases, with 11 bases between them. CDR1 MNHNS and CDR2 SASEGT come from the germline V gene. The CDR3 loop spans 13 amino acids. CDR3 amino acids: CASNATPQETQYF. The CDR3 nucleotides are TGTGCCAGCAACGCAACACCACAAGAGACCCAGTACTTC.

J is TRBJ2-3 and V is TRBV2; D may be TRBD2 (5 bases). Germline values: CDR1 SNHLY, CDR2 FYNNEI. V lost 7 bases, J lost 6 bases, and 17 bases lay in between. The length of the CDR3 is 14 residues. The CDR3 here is CASTIAPGLDTQYF. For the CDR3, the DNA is TGTGCCAGCACGATAGCGCCGGGTCTTGATACGCAGTATTTT. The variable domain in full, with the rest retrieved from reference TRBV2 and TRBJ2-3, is EPEVTQTPSHQVTQMGQEVILRCVPISNHLYFYWYRQILGQKVEFLVSFYNNEISEKSEIFDDQFSVERPDGSNFTLKIRSTKLEDSAMYFCASTIAPGLDTQYFGPGTRLTVL.

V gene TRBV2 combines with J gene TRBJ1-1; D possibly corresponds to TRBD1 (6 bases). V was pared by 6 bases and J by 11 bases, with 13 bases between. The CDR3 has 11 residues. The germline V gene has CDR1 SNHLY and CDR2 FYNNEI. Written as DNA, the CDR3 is TGTGCCAGCAGCGATACAGGGCAGGCTTTCTTT. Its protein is CASSDTGQAFF.

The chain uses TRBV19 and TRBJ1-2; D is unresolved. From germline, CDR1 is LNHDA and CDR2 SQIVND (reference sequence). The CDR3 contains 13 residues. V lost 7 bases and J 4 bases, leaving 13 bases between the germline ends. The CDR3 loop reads CASKAGGGYGYTF. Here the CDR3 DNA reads TGTGCCAGTAAAGCCGGAGGTGGCTATGGCTACACCTTC.

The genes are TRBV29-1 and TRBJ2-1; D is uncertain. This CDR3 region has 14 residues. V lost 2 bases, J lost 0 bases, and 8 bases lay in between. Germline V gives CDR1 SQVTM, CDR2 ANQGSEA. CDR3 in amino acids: CSVESESSYNEQFF. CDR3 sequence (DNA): TGCAGCGTTGAATCCGAGAGCTCCTACAATGAGCAGTTCTTC.

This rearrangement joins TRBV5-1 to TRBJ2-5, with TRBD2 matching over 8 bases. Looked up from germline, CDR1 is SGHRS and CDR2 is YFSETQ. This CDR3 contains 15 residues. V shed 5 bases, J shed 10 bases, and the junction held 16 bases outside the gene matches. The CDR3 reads CASSRRRGESSVQYF. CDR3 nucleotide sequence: TGCGCCAGCAGTCGTCGGCGGGGGGAGTCCTCGGTCCAGTACTTC.

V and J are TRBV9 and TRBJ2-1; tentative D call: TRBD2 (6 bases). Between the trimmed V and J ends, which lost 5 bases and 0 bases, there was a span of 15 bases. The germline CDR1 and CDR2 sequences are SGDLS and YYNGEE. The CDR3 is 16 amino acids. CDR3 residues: CASSRDRGSSYNEQFF. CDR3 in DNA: TGTGCCAGCAGTCGGGACCGGGGGAGCTCCTACAATGAGCAGTTCTTC. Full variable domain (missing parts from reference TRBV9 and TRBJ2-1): DSGVTQTPKHLITATGQRVTLRCSPRSGDLSVYWYQQSLDQGLQFLIQYYNGEERAKGNILERFSAQQFPDLHSELNLSSLELGDSALYFCASSRDRGSSYNEQFFGPGTRLTVL.

The CDR3 DNA reads TGTGCCAGCAGCGGGGTACCGCGACAGGGGCCTTCCTGGTTTGAAAAACTGTTTTTT. Its protein is CASSGVPRQGPSWFEKLFF. J is TRBJ1-4 and V is TRBV7-9, with 8 bases matching TRBD1. Germline trimming cut 5 bases from V and 7 bases from J; bases unmatched to any gene: 21. Germline V gene lookup returns CDR1 SEHNR and CDR2 FQNEAQ (reference sequence). There are 19 residues in the CDR3.

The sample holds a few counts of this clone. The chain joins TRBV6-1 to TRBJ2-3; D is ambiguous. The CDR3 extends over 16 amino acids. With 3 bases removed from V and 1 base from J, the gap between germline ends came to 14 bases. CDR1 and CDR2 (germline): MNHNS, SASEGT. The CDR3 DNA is TGTGCCAGCAGTGACCCTCCCTGGGCCGGCACAGATACGCAGTATTTT. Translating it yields CASSDPPWAGTDTQYF.

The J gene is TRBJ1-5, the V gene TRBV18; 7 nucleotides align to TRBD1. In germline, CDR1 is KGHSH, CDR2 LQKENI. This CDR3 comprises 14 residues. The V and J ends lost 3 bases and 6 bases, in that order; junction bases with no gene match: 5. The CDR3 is CASSPSGGSQPQHF. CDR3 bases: TGTGCCAGCTCACCCTCAGGGGGATCTCAGCCCCAGCATTTT.

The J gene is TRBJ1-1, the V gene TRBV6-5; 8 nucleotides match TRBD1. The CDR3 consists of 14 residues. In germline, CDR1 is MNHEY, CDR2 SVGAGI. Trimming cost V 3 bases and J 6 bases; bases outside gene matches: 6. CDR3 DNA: TGTGCCAGCAGTTATTTACAGGGGGGATCTGAAGCTTTCTTT. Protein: CASSYLQGGSEAFF.

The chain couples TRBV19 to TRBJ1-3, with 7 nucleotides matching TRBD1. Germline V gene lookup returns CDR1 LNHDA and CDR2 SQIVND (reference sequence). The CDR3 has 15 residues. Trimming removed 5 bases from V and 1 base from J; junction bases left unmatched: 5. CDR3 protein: CASSPDRVSGNTIYF. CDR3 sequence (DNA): TGTGCCAGTAGTCCAGACAGGGTATCTGGAAACACCATATATTTT.

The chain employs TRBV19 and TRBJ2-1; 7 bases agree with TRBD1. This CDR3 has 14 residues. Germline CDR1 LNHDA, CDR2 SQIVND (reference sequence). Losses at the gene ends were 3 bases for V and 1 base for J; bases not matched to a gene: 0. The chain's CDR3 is CASSIRGSYNEQFF. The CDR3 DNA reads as TGTGCCAGTAGTATCAGGGGGTCCTACAATGAGCAGTTCTTC.

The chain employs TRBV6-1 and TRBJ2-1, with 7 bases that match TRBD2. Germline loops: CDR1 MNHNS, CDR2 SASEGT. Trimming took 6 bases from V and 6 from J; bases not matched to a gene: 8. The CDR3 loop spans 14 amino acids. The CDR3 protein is CASSSGGGINEQFF. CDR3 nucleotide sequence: TGTGCCAGCAGCTCGGGCGGGGGAATCAATGAGCAGTTCTTC.

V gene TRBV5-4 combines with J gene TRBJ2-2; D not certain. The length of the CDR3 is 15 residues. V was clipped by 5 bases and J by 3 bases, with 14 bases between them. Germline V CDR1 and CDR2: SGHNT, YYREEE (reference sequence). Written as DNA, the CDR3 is TGTGCCAGCAGTTACCTTACAAGCGACACCGGGGAGCTGTTTTTT. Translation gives CASSYLTSDTGELFF. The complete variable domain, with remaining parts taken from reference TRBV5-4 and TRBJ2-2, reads ETGVTQSPTHLIKTRGQQVTLRCSSQSGHNTVSWYQQALGQGPQFIFQYYREEENGRGNFPPRFSGLQFPNYSSELNVNALELDDSALYLCASSYLTSDTGELFFGEGSRLTVL.

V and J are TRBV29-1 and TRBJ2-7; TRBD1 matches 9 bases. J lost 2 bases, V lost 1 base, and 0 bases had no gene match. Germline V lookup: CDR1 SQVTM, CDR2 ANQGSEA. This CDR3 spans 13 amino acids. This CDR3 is CSVEGTGAYEQYF. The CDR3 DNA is TGCAGCGTTGAAGGGACAGGGGCCTACGAGCAGTACTTC.

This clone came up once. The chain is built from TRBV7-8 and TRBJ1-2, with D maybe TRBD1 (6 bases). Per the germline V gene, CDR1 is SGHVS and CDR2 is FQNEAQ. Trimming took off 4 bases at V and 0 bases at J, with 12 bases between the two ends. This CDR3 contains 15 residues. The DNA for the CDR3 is TGTGCCAGCAGCTCCGACAGGATCCCTAACTATGGCTACACCTTC. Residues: CASSSDRIPNYGYTF.

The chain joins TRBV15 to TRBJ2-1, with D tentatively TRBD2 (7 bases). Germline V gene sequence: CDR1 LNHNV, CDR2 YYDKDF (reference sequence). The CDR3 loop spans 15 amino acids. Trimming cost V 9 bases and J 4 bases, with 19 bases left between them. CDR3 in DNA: TGTGCCACACGACCGAGGGGGGGGCCGTACAATGAGCAGTTCTTC. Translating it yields CATRPRGGPYNEQFF.

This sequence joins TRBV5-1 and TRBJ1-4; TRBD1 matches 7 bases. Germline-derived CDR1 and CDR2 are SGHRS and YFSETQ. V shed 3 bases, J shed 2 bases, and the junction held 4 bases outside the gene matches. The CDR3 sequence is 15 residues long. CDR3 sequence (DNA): TGCGCCAGCAGCTCGGACAGGCTGACTAATGAAAAACTGTTTTTT. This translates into CASSSDRLTNEKLFF.

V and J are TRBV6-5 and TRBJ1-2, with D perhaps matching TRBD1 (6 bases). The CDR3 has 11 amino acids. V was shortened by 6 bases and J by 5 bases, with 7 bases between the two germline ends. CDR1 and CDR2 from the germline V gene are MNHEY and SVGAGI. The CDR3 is CASSTGYGYTF. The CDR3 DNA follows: TGTGCCAGCAGCACAGGGTATGGCTACACCTTC.

CDR3 sequence reads: CASSLSGTQYF. In nucleotides, the CDR3 is TGTGCCAGCAGCCTTAGCGGGACCCAGTACTTC. The rearrangement joins TRBV4-2 to TRBJ2-5; D might be TRBD2 (6 bases). CDR1 LGHNA and CDR2 YNFKEQ come from the germline V gene. The CDR3 runs to 11 residues. Trimming left V 4 bases short and J 7 bases short, with 7 bases between.

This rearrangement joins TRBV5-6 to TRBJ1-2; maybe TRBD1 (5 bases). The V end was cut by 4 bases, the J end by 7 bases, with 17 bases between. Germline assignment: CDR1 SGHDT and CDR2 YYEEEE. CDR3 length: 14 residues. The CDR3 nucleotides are TGTGCCAGCAGCCCCGTGGGGGGGGACCCTGGCTACACCTTC. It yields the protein CASSPVGGDPGYTF.

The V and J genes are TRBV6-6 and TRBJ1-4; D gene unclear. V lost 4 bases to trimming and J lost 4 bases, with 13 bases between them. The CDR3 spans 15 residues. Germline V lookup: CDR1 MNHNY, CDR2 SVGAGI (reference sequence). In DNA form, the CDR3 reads TGTGCCAGCAGTTTCTCAGGAGATCTTAATGAAAAACTGTTTTTT. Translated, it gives CASSFSGDLNEKLFF.

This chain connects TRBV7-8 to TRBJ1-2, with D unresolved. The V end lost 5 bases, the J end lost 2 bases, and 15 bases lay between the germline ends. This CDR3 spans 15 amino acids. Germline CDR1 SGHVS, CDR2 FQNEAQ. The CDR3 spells CASSTTDTVNYGYTF. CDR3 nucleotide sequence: TGTGCCAGCAGCACAACCGACACAGTGAACTATGGCTACACCTTC.